Listed here are 32 T cell receptor beta chains from one sample, sequenced in a study of T-cell reconstitution after alpha-beta-depleted transplantation in children. Preparation of the TCRbeta library used unique molecular identifiers. A single record per CDR3 protein comes from TCRdb applying MiXCR to the PCR reads. Of about 900,000 distinct CDR3 sequences listed, about 29% were seen once; the top ten hold approximately 30%. The sequences come from PBMCs, mostly from graft donor cells, collected 360 days after TCRalphabeta/CD19-depleted stem cell transplant. All receptors derive from a boy in the first two years of life who had a stem cell transplant for SCID, so the T cells may come from the graft donor.

This clonotype was observed a few times. J is TRBJ2-5 and V is TRBV30; TRBD2 matches at 11 bases. Trimming took 5 bases from V and 5 from J; bases not matched to a gene: 7. The CDR3 length is 14 residues. Germline loops: CDR1 GTSNPN, CDR2 SVGIG (reference sequence). The CDR3: CAWGGLAALETQYF. The CDR3 DNA follows: TGTGCCTGGGGGGGACTAGCGGCCTTGGAGACCCAGTACTTC.

This clonotype appeared a few times. The chain carries TRBV6-5 and TRBJ2-7, with TRBD2 as a possible D gene (6 bases). The CDR3 extends over 15 amino acids. The V end was cut by 4 bases, the J end by 3 bases, with 16 bases between. Germline assignment: CDR1 MNHEY and CDR2 SVGAGI. The CDR3 protein is CASSFRLDTLYEQYF. The CDR3 DNA reads TGTGCCAGCAGTTTCCGACTAGATACTCTCTACGAGCAGTACTTC.

J is TRBJ2-7 and V is TRBV7-9; 9 bases match TRBD1. The V and J ends lost 3 bases and 3 bases, in that order; junction bases with no gene match: 12. This CDR3 comprises 17 residues. CDR1 is SEHNR, CDR2 FQNEAQ, per germline (reference sequence). CDR3 sequence: CASSLRPLRDRDYEQYF. CDR3 nucleotide sequence: TGTGCCAGCAGCTTGCGGCCGCTCCGGGACAGGGACTACGAGCAGTACTTC.

The chain employs TRBV12-3 or TRBV12-4 and TRBJ2-1, with 8 bases matching TRBD1. V was clipped by 3 bases and J by 6 bases; unmatched bases: 13. The CDR3 consists of 17 residues. This CDR3 reads CASSFPPGQEVVNEQFF. The CDR3, as DNA: TGTGCCAGCAGTTTTCCCCCGGGACAGGAGGTCGTCAATGAGCAGTTCTTC.

CDR3 region: CASSSRLAWTYEQYF. The CDR3 nucleotides are TGCGCCAGCAGCTCCCGACTAGCGTGGACCTACGAGCAGTACTTC. The gene calls are TRBV4-1 and TRBJ2-7; the match to TRBD2 covers 8 bases. The CDR3 length is 15 residues. Germline CDR1 reads MGHRA; CDR2 reads YSYEKL. The V segment lost 5 bases and the J segment 2 bases; nucleotides outside the gene matches: 8.

This clonotype was counted only a few times. The chain is built from TRBV12-3 or TRBV12-4 and TRBJ2-7, with 9 bases identical to TRBD1. The J segment lost 5 bases and the V segment lost 1 base, leaving 3 bases of the junction unmatched. The CDR3 has 14 residues. This chain's CDR3 is CASSLGTGDHEQYF. In DNA form, the CDR3 reads TGTGCCAGCAGTTTAGGGACAGGGGACCACGAGCAGTACTTC.

V usage is TRBV13 and J usage is TRBJ1-4; 9 bases are a match to TRBD1. The CDR3 is made up of 15 amino acids. V dropped 5 bases and J dropped 8; count of bases not matched to a gene: 9. Looked up from germline, CDR1 is PRHDT and CDR2 is FYEKMQ (reference sequence). The CDR3 DNA follows: TGTGCCAGCAGCCCTGGGACAGGGCCCGGGGAAAAACTGTTTTTT. Protein product: CASSPGTGPGEKLFF.

The chain carries TRBV9 and TRBJ2-7, with 11 bases matching TRBD1. Germline V gene sequence: CDR1 SGDLS, CDR2 YYNGEE. With V trimmed by 0 bases and J by 5 bases, 4 bases remained unmatched. The CDR3 runs 15 residues. CDR3 sequence (DNA): TGTGCCAGCAGCGTAGATGGGACAGGGGGTCACGAGCAGTACTTC. Translated: CASSVDGTGGHEQYF.

This chain joins TRBV4-3 and TRBJ2-5; 7 nucleotides align to TRBD2. This CDR3 is 12 amino acids long. Germline-derived CDR1 and CDR2 are LGHNA and YSLEER. Losses at the gene ends were 9 bases for V and 4 bases for J; bases not matched to a gene: 5. The CDR3 reads CARETSRETQYF. CDR3 nucleotides: TGCGCCAGGGAGACTAGCCGAGAGACCCAGTACTTC.

The chain employs TRBV7-9 and TRBJ2-1; tentatively, D is TRBD2 (5 bases). Trimming removed 2 bases from V and 5 bases from J, with 16 bases in between. Germline-derived CDR1 and CDR2 are SEHNR and FQNEAQ (reference sequence). The CDR3 extends over 16 amino acids. The chain's CDR3 is CASSLLEGPTDNEQFF. The CDR3 nucleotides read TGTGCCAGCAGCTTACTCGAGGGTCCTACCGACAATGAGCAGTTCTTC. Variable domain in full (rest from reference TRBV7-9 and TRBJ2-1): DTGVSQNPRHKITKRGQNVTFRCDPISEHNRLYWYRQTLGQGPEFLTYFQNEAQLEKSRLLSDRFSAERPKGSFSTLEIQRTEQGDSAMYLCASSLLEGPTDNEQFFGPGTRLTVL.

This clonotype was recorded once. This rearrangement joins TRBV27 to TRBJ2-2, with D tentatively TRBD2 (5 bases). This CDR3 comprises 15 residues. Germline loops: CDR1 MNHEY, CDR2 SMNVEV (reference sequence). V gave up 6 bases and J gave up 6 bases, with 17 bases separating them. The CDR3 region is CASRKIVGVPGELFF. DNA of the CDR3: TGTGCCAGCAGAAAAATCGTGGGAGTCCCCGGGGAGCTGTTTTTT.

This clonotype was detected only a few times. This chain connects TRBV9 to TRBJ2-3; D is unclear. Germline V lookup: CDR1 SGDLS, CDR2 YYNGEE. Trimming removed 3 bases at V and 2 bases at J, with 10 bases between. This CDR3 spans 14 amino acids. CDR3: CASSAESDTDTQYF. The CDR3 DNA sequence: TGTGCCAGCAGCGCCGAAAGTGACACAGATACGCAGTATTTT.

The CDR3 protein is CASSLKTGPYTDTQYF. For the CDR3, the DNA is TGTGCCAGCAGCTTGAAGACAGGGCCGTACACAGATACGCAGTATTTT. V usage is TRBV5-5 and J usage is TRBJ2-3; 7 bases are shared with TRBD1. CDR3 length equals 16 residues. With V trimmed by 1 base and J by 2 bases, 7 bases remained unmatched. Germline-derived CDR1 and CDR2 are SGHKS and YYEKEE (reference sequence).

The chain is built from TRBV5-1 and TRBJ1-1, with D tentatively TRBD1 (5 bases). Trimming took 7 bases from V and 3 from J, leaving 13 bases between them. This CDR3 is built from 13 residues. Germline CDR1 SGHRS, CDR2 YFSETQ. CDR3 sequence reads: CASGGAEDTEAFF. CDR3 DNA sequence: TGCGCCAGCGGAGGGGCTGAGGACACTGAAGCTTTCTTT. The complete variable domain, with remaining parts taken from reference TRBV5-1 and TRBJ1-1, reads KAGVTQTPRYLIKTRGQQVTLSCSPISGHRSVSWYQQTPGQGLQFLFEYFSETQRNKGNFPGRFSGRQFSNSRSEMNVSTLELGDSALYLCASGGAEDTEAFFGQGTRLTVV.

The table lists this clonotype with a few counts. This chain connects TRBV20-1 to TRBJ2-3; TRBD1 agrees at 10 bases. The CDR3 sequence is 14 residues long. Germline V gives CDR1 DFQATT, CDR2 SNEGSKA (reference sequence). V shed 4 bases, J shed 3 bases, and the junction held 4 bases outside the gene matches. CDR3 loop: CSATGQGGTDTQYF. The CDR3 nucleotides are TGCAGTGCTACCGGACAGGGGGGGACAGATACGCAGTATTTT.

This chain links TRBV5-1 with TRBJ2-7, with D perhaps TRBD1 (6 bases). The CDR3 has 15 amino acids. Trimming took off 5 bases at V and 1 base at J, with 16 bases between the two ends. Germline loops: CDR1 SGHRS, CDR2 YFSETQ. The CDR3 DNA reads as TGCGCCAGCAGATCCGACAGGTGGCCTTCCTACGAGCAGTACTTC. This codes for CASRSDRWPSYEQYF.

The chain is built from TRBV9 and TRBJ2-2; 8 bases align to TRBD2. CDR1 is SGDLS and CDR2 is YYNGEE in the germline V gene. The CDR3 is made up of 16 amino acids. V trimming: 1 base; J trimming: 5 bases; junction bases outside the gene matches: 7. DNA of the CDR3: TGTGCCAGCAGCGTAACACCGGGGGGGCCGACCGGGGAGCTGTTTTTT. Amino acid sequence: CASSVTPGGPTGELFF.

The chain joins TRBV12-3 or TRBV12-4 to TRBJ2-7, with D unclear. The CDR3 covers 15 residues. V lost 1 base and J lost 5, with 15 bases in between. The CDR3 DNA is TGTGCCAGCAGTTTAGGGTGGCAAATTCTGGACGAGCAGTACTTC. This codes for CASSLGWQILDEQYF.

This clonotype was counted a few times. This sequence joins TRBV12-3 or TRBV12-4 and TRBJ1-1; D possibly corresponds to TRBD1 (5 bases). V dropped 6 bases and J dropped 1 base, with 21 bases sitting between them. CDR3 size: 17 residues. In DNA, the CDR3 is TGTGCCAGCAGCACTCCCAACTCGGGGACTTCGAACACTGAAGCTTTCTTT. It yields the protein CASSTPNSGTSNTEAFF.

This clonotype was seen a single time. The rearrangement joins TRBV16 to TRBJ1-3, with unresolved D. V was pared by 4 bases and J by 6 bases, with 10 bases between. Germline loops: CDR1 KGHSY, CDR2 FQNENV. This CDR3 comprises 13 residues. The CDR3: CASSRGFENTIYF. The CDR3, as DNA: TGTGCCAGCAGCCGAGGGTTCGAAAACACCATATATTTT.

This clonotype occurred a few times. V gene TRBV9 combines with J gene TRBJ2-3; D may match TRBD1 or TRBD2 (6 bases each). V lost 7 bases and J 6 bases, leaving 15 bases between the germline ends. CDR3 length: 13 amino acids. Germline values: CDR1 SGDLS, CDR2 YYNGEE. The CDR3 nucleotides read TGTGCCAGCGGACGGGGGCCTAGGGATACGCAGTATTTT. Amino acids: CASGRGPRDTQYF.

The CDR3 region is CASSHVPNEQFF. The CDR3 bases are TGTGCCAGCAGCCATGTCCCTAATGAGCAGTTCTTC. This chain uses TRBV12-3 or TRBV12-4 with TRBJ2-1; no firm D call. The CDR3 sequence is 12 residues long. V lost 6 bases to trimming and J lost 7 bases, with 10 bases between them.

This clonotype was found a few times. The V call is TRBV2, the J call TRBJ2-1, with 8 nucleotides matching TRBD1. The CDR3 loop spans 14 amino acids. Germline assignment: CDR1 SNHLY and CDR2 FYNNEI. The junction had 6 bases not matched to a gene; V was cut back by 6 bases and J by 5 bases. In DNA form, the CDR3 reads TGTGCCAGCAGACAGGGGGTGGGAAACAATGAGCAGTTCTTC. Translating it yields CASRQGVGNNEQFF.

This rearrangement joins TRBV29-1 to TRBJ1-1, with TRBD1 matching 10 bases. This CDR3 has 12 amino acids. Germline values: CDR1 SQVTM, CDR2 ANQGSEA. J gave up 11 bases and V 3 bases, and 6 bases lay outside the gene matches. CDR3 sequence reads: CSVEYGTGDAFF. The CDR3 nucleotides are TGCAGCGTTGAGTACGGGACAGGGGATGCTTTCTTT.

This clonotype was found a few times. V is TRBV7-2 and J is TRBJ1-4; the match to TRBD1 covers 9 bases. This CDR3 is built from 15 residues. Trimming at V came to 3 bases and at J to 8 bases, leaving 7 bases not matched to a gene. Germline V gene data show CDR1 as SGHTA and CDR2 as FQGNSA. CDR3 sequence: CASSFSGTGREKLFF. The CDR3 DNA reads TGTGCCAGCAGCTTCTCCGGGACAGGGAGAGAAAAACTGTTTTTT.

The chain recombines TRBV7-2 with TRBJ2-3, with 7 bases lining up with TRBD2. Looked up from germline, CDR1 is SGHTA and CDR2 is FQGNSA. The trim removed 9 bases at V and 2 bases at J, leaving 5 bases unmatched. The CDR3 has 13 residues. The CDR3 DNA reads TGTGCCAGGTTTACTAGCGACACAGATACGCAGTATTTT. This codes for CARFTSDTDTQYF.

This clonotype was detected a few times. This chain uses TRBV10-3 with TRBJ1-2; maybe TRBD1 (6 bases). The CDR3 covers 13 residues. Germline values: CDR1 ENHRY, CDR2 SYGVKD. V lost 8 bases and J lost 7, with 17 bases in between. The CDR3 DNA reads TGTGCCATCCTAGGACAGCTCCATGGTGGCTACACCTTC. This codes for CAILGQLHGGYTF.

V and J are TRBV27 and TRBJ2-1; D possibly corresponds to TRBD2 (6 bases). With 4 bases removed from V and 8 bases from J, the gap between germline ends came to 18 bases. The CDR3 consists of 15 residues. Germline V lookup: CDR1 MNHEY, CDR2 SMNVEV (reference sequence). In DNA form, the CDR3 reads TGTGCCAGCAGTTCTCTAGCGCCCCTCCCCCATGAGCAGTTCTTC. It encodes CASSSLAPLPHEQFF.

In this sample, this clonotype turned up a few times. The chain is built from TRBV4-1 and TRBJ2-7; TRBD1 might be the D (5 bases). Trimming took off 1 base at V and 4 bases at J, with 14 bases between the two ends. The CDR3 covers 15 residues. The germline V gene encodes CDR1 MGHRA and CDR2 YSYEKL. CDR3 bases: TGCGCCAGCAGCCAAGTATGGGGCAGGGATTACGAGCAGTACTTC. Residues: CASSQVWGRDYEQYF.

The chain combines TRBV27 with TRBJ1-2, with D uncertain. The germline gives CDR1 MNHEY, CDR2 SMNVEV (reference sequence). V was trimmed by 6 bases and J by 2 bases, leaving 16 bases between them. The length of the CDR3 is 15 residues. The CDR3 loop is CASSTLEDVNYGYTF. CDR3 in DNA: TGTGCCAGCAGCACACTCGAGGATGTGAACTATGGCTACACCTTC.

The V call is TRBV5-1, the J call TRBJ2-1, with TRBD2 matching over 11 bases. Per germline, CDR1 SGHRS and CDR2 YFSETQ. The CDR3 is 14 amino acids. Trimming cost V 4 bases and J 7 bases; bases outside gene matches: 4. CDR3 in DNA: TGCGCCAGCAGCGTAGCGGGGGGGCTTAATGAGCAGTTCTTC. It yields the protein CASSVAGGLNEQFF.

The V call is TRBV12-3 or TRBV12-4, the J call TRBJ1-1; possibly TRBD1 for D (6 bases). V was cut by 3 bases and J by 7 bases, with 15 bases left in between. The CDR3 totals 14 residues. The CDR3 region has the DNA TGTGCCAGCAGTTTTTCCATTCAGGGGCTTGAAGCTTTCTTT. This gives the protein CASSFSIQGLEAFF.